These 11 T cell receptor beta chains were sequenced from one sample in a study of CD8+CD57+ T cells in acquired aplastic anemia. Profiling of TCR beta VDJ combinations and CDR3 sequences used genomic DNA as template. MiXCR, run by TCRdb on the reads, gives a single entry per CDR3 protein. The profile shows approximately 470,000 distinct CDR3 sequences, approximately 32% of them singletons. Before being chosen for sequencing, patients had shown CD8+CD57+ cell expansion by flow cytometry. Material for sequencing was sorted CD4+, CD8+, or CD8+CD57+ T cells (not recorded which) from PBMCs. The receptors stem from a human donor with aplastic anemia.

The sample holds many counts of this clonotype. V and J are TRBV7-9 and TRBJ2-2, with D maybe TRBD1 (7 bases). CDR3 length: 17 amino acids. Trimming pared 0 bases from V and 2 bases from J, leaving 13 bases between. The V gene's germline CDR1 is SEHNR and CDR2 FQNEAQ (reference sequence). In DNA form, the CDR3 reads TGTGCCAGCAGCTTAGCGAGACAGGGACTTAACACCGGGGAGCTGTTTTTT. It encodes CASSLARQGLNTGELFF.

A few counts support this clonotype. The J gene is TRBJ1-2, the V gene TRBV28; D unclear. V lost 9 bases, J lost 2 bases, and 13 bases lay in between. This CDR3 comprises 13 residues. Germline-derived CDR1 and CDR2 are MDHEN and SYDVKM. CDR3 region: CASQWELNYGYTF. CDR3 sequence (DNA): TGTGCCAGTCAGTGGGAATTAAACTATGGCTACACCTTC.

The rearrangement links TRBV28 to TRBJ1-5; D might be TRBD1 (5 bases). Trimming removed 2 bases at V and 5 bases at J, with 10 bases between. Germline values: CDR1 MDHEN, CDR2 SYDVKM. The CDR3 is 14 residues long. CDR3 sequence: CASSLTGTHQPQHF. CDR3 bases: TGTGCCAGCAGTTTAACAGGTACCCATCAGCCCCAGCATTTT.

This chain links TRBV6-1 with TRBJ1-3; tentatively, D is TRBD1 (6 bases). Germline assignment: CDR1 MNHNS and CDR2 SASEGT. The CDR3 is 15 amino acids. Trimming cost V 7 bases and J 0 bases, with 13 bases left between them. Here the CDR3 DNA reads TGTGCCAGCACGGGGGCAGGGTACTCTGGAAACACCATATATTTT. Translating gives CASTGAGYSGNTIYF.

This clonotype was observed a single time. V gene TRBV28 combines with J gene TRBJ1-1; TRBD1 agrees at 7 bases. J gave up 8 bases and V 3 bases, and 6 bases lay outside the gene matches. The CDR3 is made up of 13 amino acids. In germline, CDR1 is MDHEN, CDR2 SYDVKM. The CDR3 DNA sequence: TGTGCCAGCAGTTTCGGACAGGTTTCCGAAGCTTTCTTT. Amino acid sequence: CASSFGQVSEAFF.

CDR3 protein: CASSLVGRGYGYTF. The DNA of the CDR3 is TGTGCCAGCAGCTTAGTCGGCAGGGGCTATGGCTACACCTTC. V and J are TRBV7-9 and TRBJ1-2; possibly TRBD1 for D (6 bases). Trimming pared 1 base from V and 4 bases from J, leaving 10 bases between. The germline V gene encodes CDR1 SEHNR and CDR2 FQNEAQ (reference sequence). The CDR3 runs 14 residues. The full variable domain, its missing parts supplied by reference TRBV7-9 and TRBJ1-2, is DTGVSQNPRHKITKRGQNVTFRCDPISEHNRLYWYRQTLGQGPEFLTYFQNEAQLEKSRLLSDRFSAERPKGSFSTLEIQRTEQGDSAMYLCASSLVGRGYGYTFGSGTRLTVV.

This clonotype was detected ten times or more. The chain uses TRBV6-1 and TRBJ1-2, with D possibly being TRBD1 (6 bases). Germline V lookup: CDR1 MNHNS, CDR2 SASEGT. Trimming shortened V by 3 bases and J by 4 bases, and 12 bases separated the two germline ends. CDR3 length: 14 residues. The CDR3 loop is CASSDAGTSYGYTF. CDR3 coding DNA: TGTGCCAGCAGTGATGCCGGGACAAGCTATGGCTACACCTTC.

The chain is built from TRBV27 and TRBJ1-4; D remains unclear. Trimming stripped 8 bases from V and 6 bases from J, with 13 bases between. Germline lookup yields CDR1 MNHEY and CDR2 SMNVEV (reference sequence). The CDR3 contains 13 residues. This CDR3 is CASGSVVDEKLFF. The CDR3 DNA sequence: TGTGCCAGCGGAAGCGTGGTGGATGAAAAACTGTTTTTT.

The chain uses TRBV6-1 and TRBJ1-2, with a weak D call TRBD1 (6 bases). The ends were cut back, 4 bases at V and 4 bases at J, with 13 bases in the middle. Germline V lookup: CDR1 MNHNS, CDR2 SASEGT. CDR3 length: 14 residues. This chain's CDR3 is CASSGLTGPYGYTF. In DNA, the CDR3 is TGTGCCAGCAGTGGATTGACAGGACCCTATGGCTACACCTTC.

The V gene is TRBV7-3, the J gene TRBJ2-1; D is undetermined. CDR1 and CDR2 from the germline V gene are SGHTA and FQGTGA. This CDR3 has 14 residues. V was trimmed by 2 bases and J by 4 bases, leaving 9 bases between them. The CDR3 region is CASSLVGRYNEQFF. The CDR3, as DNA: TGTGCCAGCAGCTTAGTTGGACGGTACAATGAGCAGTTCTTC.

This clonotype was observed at least ten times. This chain uses TRBV7-3 with TRBJ1-6; no definite D call. Germline V gene data show CDR1 as SGHTA and CDR2 as FQGTGA. The CDR3 extends over 14 amino acids. Trimming pared 2 bases from V and 7 bases from J, leaving 9 bases between. CDR3 loop: CASSLGRNNSPLHF. The CDR3 DNA follows: TGTGCCAGCAGCTTAGGGCGAAACAATTCACCCCTCCACTTT.